This T cell receptor beta chain derives from a study of shared T cell receptors in the human thymus. Trimming left V 2 bases short and J 3 bases short, with 6 bases between. Germline V lookup: CDR1 SGHDT, CDR2 YYEEEE. CDR3 length: 12 residues. TCRdb's table, derived via immunoSEQ multiplex PCR, lists solely in-frame clones and lacks some. The table has about 380,000 clones, roughly 94% seen once; the top ten hold roughly 0.02%. This receptor was taken from a human donor. The rearrangement uses TRBV5-6 and TRBJ2-7; D is ambiguous. The sequenced material came from thymocytes. For the CDR3, the DNA is TGTGCCAGCAGCTTTGTAGACTACGAGCAGTACTTC. It yields the protein CASSFVDYEQYF.